The rows below give T cell receptor beta chains drawn from one sample of a study of spatial heterogeneity in lung cancer. TCRdb reanalysed the 5' RACE reads using MiXCR and keeps one entry per CDR3 protein. Of 2,500 to 3,500 distinct CDR3 sequences in the sample, around an eighth were seen once. The sequenced sample was normal lung tissue next to the tumor, obtained at surgery. These receptors were taken from a male donor with early-stage non-small cell lung cancer. CDR3s include the opening cysteine and the closing phenylalanine or tryptophan. Fields, in order: CDR3 DNA, CDR3 protein, D gene, V gene, J gene, clone size. D genes are given only for firm matches. Expanded clones get a size class; other rows say once, few or many, or leave the size out.

TGCAGTGCTAACAGCCCTTTATACGAGCAGTACTTC	CSANSPLYEQYF	-	TRBV20-1	TRBJ2-7	-
TGTGCCAGCAGCTTAGGGAGGGCCCAGAACGGGGAGCTGTTTTTT	CASSLGRAQNGELFF	-	TRBV7-2	TRBJ2-2	many
TGTGCCAGCAGTTTACAGGGCCAAGAGACCCAGTACTTC	CASSLQGQETQYF	-	TRBV12-3/TRBV12-4	TRBJ2-5	medium-sized
TGTGCCAGCAGTGATTATGGGGACGGCTACACCTTC	CASSDYGDGYTF	-	TRBV6-1	TRBJ1-2	many
TGTGCCAGCAGTTTCCAGGGGGGTAATGAAAAACTGTTTTTT	CASSFQGGNEKLFF	TRBD1	TRBV28	TRBJ1-4	medium-sized
TGTGCCAGCAGTACTGCGGGGCAGGGGTACGGCTACACCTTC	CASSTAGQGYGYTF	-	TRBV12-3/TRBV12-4	TRBJ1-2	many
TGTGCCAGCAGTAATCTACCGGGACTAAACTATGGCTACACCTTC	CASSNLPGLNYGYTF	-	TRBV6-6	TRBJ1-2	many
TGTGCCACCGCGGGACGGTTACACGAAAAACTGTTTTTT	CATAGRLHEKLFF	-	TRBV19	TRBJ1-4	medium-sized
TGTGCCAGCAGTTACGGACAGTACGCTTACGAGCAGTACTTC	CASSYGQYAYEQYF	-	TRBV6-5	TRBJ2-7	many
TGTGCCACCGACCGCCTAGCGCTCCACAATGAGCAGTTCTTC	CATDRLALHNEQFF	-	TRBV11-2	TRBJ2-1	few
TGTGCCAGCAGTCTCCTTACTAGCGGGAGATTAGATGAGCAGTTCTTC	CASSLLTSGRLDEQFF	TRBD2	TRBV7-8	TRBJ2-1	medium-sized
TGTGCCAGCAGCCGGACTAGGGGACAGACCCAGTACTTC	CASSRTRGQTQYF	TRBD2	TRBV7-3	TRBJ2-5	medium-sized
TGTGCCAGCAGCTTACGCCTAACGGACAATGAGCAGTTCTTC	CASSLRLTDNEQFF	-	TRBV7-2	TRBJ2-1	medium-sized
TGTGCCAGCAGCTTAGGAGAATTAAAGGACGAGCAGTACTTC	CASSLGELKDEQYF	-	TRBV7-2	TRBJ2-7	many
TGTGCCAGCAGTCCCTACCCGGGACAGTCAACTTCACCCCTCCACTTT	CASSPYPGQSTSPLHF	TRBD1	TRBV28	TRBJ1-6	medium-sized
TGTGCCATCAGTGTCGGACAAGATAATTCACCCCTCCACTTT	CAISVGQDNSPLHF	-	TRBV10-3	TRBJ1-6	-
TGCGCCAGCAGCTTGGAGGCCCAGCTGGGGGGTTCACCCCTCCACTTT	CASSLEAQLGGSPLHF	-	TRBV5-1	TRBJ1-6	medium-sized
TGTGCCAGCAGCTTAGCCGGGACAGGGGGCGTCTTAACTGAAGCTTTCTTT	CASSLAGTGGVLTEAFF	TRBD1	TRBV7-9	TRBJ1-1	-
TGCGCCAGCAGCCCACTAGCGGGAGGGACGAATGAGCAGTTCTTC	CASSPLAGGTNEQFF	TRBD2	TRBV4-1	TRBJ2-1	many
TGTGCCAGCAGTGGGGACTCCTACGAGCAGTACTTC	CASSGDSYEQYF	-	TRBV6-1	TRBJ2-7	-
TGTGCCAGCAGCTTAATGGGACAGACGACAGATACGCAGTATTTT	CASSLMGQTTDTQYF	TRBD1	TRBV11-3	TRBJ2-3	medium-sized
TGTGCCAGCAGGGGGACAGGGGGCGTTAACTATGGCTACACCTTC	CASRGTGGVNYGYTF	TRBD1	TRBV12-3/TRBV12-4	TRBJ1-2	medium-sized
TGTGCCAGCAGCTTTCGGCCCCCAGATACGCAGTATTTT	CASSFRPPDTQYF	-	TRBV9	TRBJ2-3	few
TGCGCCAGCAGCTTGGGGTTAACCCTCCAAGAGACCCAGTACTTC	CASSLGLTLQETQYF	-	TRBV5-1	TRBJ2-5	medium-sized
TGCAGTGCTAGCCGCGACAGGGAGTACTTC	CSASRDREYF	TRBD1	TRBV20-1	TRBJ2-7	large
TGTGCCAGCAGTCCCCGGGACAGGAGGCGGGAGACCCAGTACTTC	CASSPRDRRRETQYF	TRBD1	TRBV12-3/TRBV12-4	TRBJ2-5	medium-sized
TGTGCCAGCAGTGACAAAGCGGGAGGGACCACCGGGGAGCTGTTTTTT	CASSDKAGGTTGELFF	TRBD2	TRBV6-4	TRBJ2-2	many
TGTGCCAGCAGTTACTCGAAATTTAATCAGGAGCTGTTTTTT	CASSYSKFNQELFF	-	TRBV6-5	TRBJ2-2	many
TGTGCCAGCACCCCAGGGCAACAGGGTAGCTCTGGGGCCAACGTCCTGACTTTC	CASTPGQQGSSGANVLTF	-	TRBV6-5	TRBJ2-6	many
TGCAGTGCTAGAGATCTGGCTAGCGGGAGAGCCTACGAGCAGTACTTC	CSARDLASGRAYEQYF	TRBD2	TRBV20-1	TRBJ2-7	once
TGTGCCAGCACCGAACTCGGACTAGCGGAAGAGACCCAGTACTTC	CASTELGLAEETQYF	TRBD2	TRBV2	TRBJ2-5	medium-sized
TGTGCCAGCCCGAGGGAGGACAGGGGGACGGTTTTCTTT	CASPREDRGTVFF	TRBD1	TRBV2	TRBJ1-1	medium-sized
TGTGCCAGCTCACCACCTCAGGAGTACGAGCAGTACTTC	CASSPPQEYEQYF	-	TRBV18	TRBJ2-7	-
TGTGCCACCAGTGATCTAGACTTACCAGCGATGCAGTTCTTC	CATSDLDLPAMQFF	-	TRBV24-1	TRBJ2-1	-
TGTGCCAGCAGTGGAAACAGGGGGAGAGTAGTGGAGACCCAGTACTTC	CASSGNRGRVVETQYF	TRBD1	TRBV6-1	TRBJ2-5	medium-sized